Sequencing of this TCR beta chain was carried out in a study of cytomegalovirus exposure and HLA in healthy donors. At the level of the study: Unique TCR beta sequences numbering fewer than 130 million came from about 180 million T cells in an earlier analysis. Roughly four fifths of some 390 genotyped donors fell in the Caucasian-associated ancestry cluster. Broader study findings: The authors later linked a missense DCLRE1C variant to TCR beta V- and J-gene trimming.

This cohort consisted of healthy bone marrow donors. The V and J ends lost 6 bases and 5 bases, in that order; junction bases with no gene match: 9. Looked up from germline, CDR1 is MNHEY and CDR2 is SVGAGI. The CDR3 length is 14 residues. PCR employed 60 Vbeta and 13 Jbeta primers. TCRdb's copy holds only in-frame clones and misses some; the assay was immunoSEQ multiplex PCR. This sample carries some 200,000 clones, almost 70% of them seen once, and the ten largest clones take 2.6%. A remark on this clone: What it recognizes is unknown.

This sequence originates from a middle-aged man in good health and CMV-seropositive. The sample taken for sequencing was PBMCs. The rearrangement uses TRBV6-5 and TRBJ1-1, with 7 bases identical to TRBD1. The CDR3 loop is CASRNLQGETEAFF. CDR3 sequence (DNA): TGTGCCAGCAGGAATCTTCAGGGGGAGACTGAAGCTTTCTTT.